Shown below are 11 T cell receptor beta chains from a single sample sequenced in a study of T cell changes during pregnancy in multiple sclerosis. Measured with immunoSEQ multiplex PCR; TCRdb has only the in-frame clones, and not every one. This table holds fewer than 75,000 clones, 91% found once. The source was peripheral blood, collected in the first trimester of pregnancy. All receptors derive from a female donor with multiple sclerosis, enrolled in a pregnancy study.

On this clone itself: Mismatch with germline at one junction end may stem from a read error. The V and J genes are TRBV27 and TRBJ2-3; tentative D call: TRBD2 (6 bases). CDR1 and CDR2 (germline): MNHEY, SMNVEV (reference sequence). The CDR3 loop spans 15 amino acids. CDR3 nucleotide sequence: TGTGCCAGCAGTGCCCCGGGAGAGATCACATATACGCAGTATTTT. It specifies CASSAPGEITYTQYF.

This clone was recorded only once. The chain joins TRBV5-1 to TRBJ2-3; D is perhaps TRBD2 (5 bases). The CDR3 has 16 residues. The V gene's germline CDR1 is SGHRS and CDR2 YFSETQ. V lost 7 bases and J 2 bases, leaving 20 bases between the germline ends. The CDR3 protein is CASRLGSGASTDTQYF. In nucleotides, the CDR3 is TGCGCCAGCCGCCTCGGCAGCGGAGCTTCCACAGATACGCAGTATTTT.

This rearrangement joins TRBV27 to TRBJ2-1; D is ambiguous. V lost 1 base, J lost 0 bases, and 7 bases lay in between. CDR1 is MNHEY and CDR2 is SMNVEV in the germline V gene (reference sequence). The CDR3 covers 15 residues. Here the CDR3 DNA reads TGTGCCAGCAGTTTATTGCGAAGCTCCTACAATGAGCAGTTCTTC. This encodes CASSLLRSSYNEQFF.

This chain connects TRBV4-2 to TRBJ2-3; 10 bases are a match to TRBD2. Germline CDR1 reads LGHNA; CDR2 reads YNFKEQ. The CDR3 length is 20 residues. V lost 0 bases and J lost 0; bases outside the gene matches: 12. The CDR3 DNA is TGTGCCAGCAGCCAAGATGCGGGGCTAGCGGGGGCTAGTAGCACAGATACGCAGTATTTT. Translation gives CASSQDAGLAGASSTDTQYF.

This clone was seen just once. The rearrangement uses TRBV21-1 and TRBJ2-7; TRBD2 is taken as the D call from the table, unchecked against the DNA. TRBV21-1 is noted as a pseudogene. The CDR3 covers 17 residues. This CDR3 is CASSPRPSSGRNHEQYF. CDR3 in DNA: TGTGCCAGCAGCCCACGCCCATCCAGCGGGAGGAATCACGAGCAGTACTTC.

The chain employs TRBV5-4 and TRBJ2-3, with 8 bases lining up with TRBD2. The CDR3 contains 17 residues. Germline V gene data show CDR1 as SGHNT and CDR2 as YYREEE (reference sequence). The J segment lost 1 base and the V segment lost 2 bases, leaving 9 bases of the junction unmatched. The CDR3 is CASSFIPSGRGTDTQYF. CDR3 in DNA: TGTGCCAGCAGCTTCATTCCAAGCGGGAGAGGCACAGATACGCAGTATTTT.

The rearrangement links TRBV27 to TRBJ2-7; 11 nucleotides align to TRBD2. CDR1 and CDR2 (germline): MNHEY, SMNVEV (reference sequence). CDR3 length: 13 residues. V trimming: 9 bases; J trimming: 4 bases; junction bases outside the gene matches: 5. The CDR3 region is CASHTSGGYEQYF. DNA of the CDR3: TGTGCCAGTCATACTAGCGGGGGATACGAGCAGTACTTC.

V and J are TRBV28 and TRBJ2-5, with 8 bases matching TRBD1. Unmatched junction bases numbered 2, after V lost 6 bases and J lost 2 bases. The germline gives CDR1 MDHEN, CDR2 SYDVKM. This CDR3 spans 13 amino acids. The CDR3 region has the DNA TGTGCCAGCAGCTGGACAGGGCAAGAGACCCAGTACTTC. Translation gives CASSWTGQETQYF.

J is TRBJ1-1 and V is TRBV19; TRBD1 matches at 7 bases. CDR1 is LNHDA, CDR2 SQIVND, per germline (reference sequence). The J segment lost 11 bases and the V segment lost 5 bases, leaving 17 bases of the junction unmatched. This CDR3 region has 15 residues. CDR3 sequence (DNA): TGTGCCAGTAGTGTACCGGGACAGAATACCCCTGGGGCTTTCTTT. It translates to CASSVPGQNTPGAFF.

The chain links TRBV2 to TRBJ1-5; maybe TRBD1 (6 bases). CDR1 and CDR2 (germline): SNHLY, FYNNEI. The CDR3 runs 13 residues. V lost 7 bases, J lost 3 bases, and 10 bases lay in between. CDR3 in DNA: TGTGCCAGCAAAGACAGGACCAATCAGCCCCAGCATTTT. The encoded protein is CASKDRTNQPQHF. Variable domain in full (rest from reference TRBV2 and TRBJ1-5): EPEVTQTPSHQVTQMGQEVILRCVPISNHLYFYWYRQILGQKVEFLVSFYNNEISEKSEIFDDQFSVERPDGSNFTLKIRSTKLEDSAMYFCASKDRTNQPQHFGDGTRLSIL.

The CDR3 here is CASSEVRGFGYTF. DNA of the CDR3: TGTGCCAGCAGTGAAGTTAGGGGCTTTGGCTACACCTTC. V is TRBV6-1 and J is TRBJ1-2, with D perhaps TRBD1 (5 bases). The CDR3 covers 13 residues. Trimming shortened V by 1 base and J by 7 bases, and 10 bases separated the two germline ends. The germline V gene encodes CDR1 MNHNS and CDR2 SASEGT.